A selection of T cell receptor beta chains follows, all from one sample in a study of response to subunit inactivated influenza vaccine. Each CDR3 protein gets one entry after TCRdb re-called the RT-PCR reads with MiXCR. The sample lists some 600,000 distinct CDR3 sequences; about 14% were seen once. The input for sequencing was PBMCs from blood, taken less than 15 days before vaccination. These receptors all come from a man in his forties or fifties who received an inactivated influenza vaccine. Each CDR3 is given with its conserved first and last residue. Fields, in order: V gene, J gene, CDR3 protein.

>TRBV12-3/TRBV12-4|TRBJ1-2
CASSLPPGGGGGYGYTF
>TRBV24-1|TRBJ2-7
CATSRGGDEQYF
>TRBV9|TRBJ2-7
CASGGPGSYEQYF
>TRBV20-1|TRBJ2-5
CSARDMGTRETQYF
>TRBV10-3|TRBJ2-7
CAISPNLGTGLSYEQYF
>TRBV6-1|TRBJ2-3
CASKRATGTDTQYF
>TRBV28|TRBJ2-6
CASSSPRSGANVLTF
>TRBV24-1|TRBJ2-2
CATSDFEGAGELFF
>TRBV29-1|TRBJ2-1
CSTRHSYNEQFF
>TRBV20-1|TRBJ1-1
CSARVGMNTEAFF
>TRBV7-8|TRBJ1-2
CASSTTGTGPYGYTF
>TRBV12-5|TRBJ2-3
CASGQYGAQYF
>TRBV29-1|TRBJ2-1
CSVRTGKGLYNEQFF
>TRBV11-2|TRBJ2-1
CSSSFAVGGPEQFF
>TRBV19|TRBJ1-5
CASSIFQGDQPQHF
>TRBV3-1|TRBJ2-7
CASSEPGHEQYF
>TRBV7-9|TRBJ2-2
CASPPDSPLNTGELFF
>TRBV6-4|TRBJ1-2
CASSDFIRGNYGYTF
>TRBV3-1|TRBJ2-1
CASSQDGTSGRGIKNEQFF
>TRBV3-1|TRBJ1-1
CASSQDLGAFAEAFF
>TRBV7-2|TRBJ2-7
CASSFGTGGSYYEQYF
>TRBV7-8|TRBJ1-1
CASSLARRSWVVVNTEAFF
>TRBV7-9|TRBJ1-4
CASSKTGAYNEKLFF
>TRBV5-1|TRBJ2-7
CASRPWQDPSEQYF
>TRBV5-1|TRBJ1-1
CASSLRATGGSTEAFF
>TRBV5-1|TRBJ1-2
CASSPDGTDTNYGYTF
>TRBV12-3/TRBV12-4|TRBJ2-2
CASIFRGGYTGELFF
>TRBV29-1|TRBJ1-1
CSVEGRQNTEAFF
>TRBV5-1|TRBJ2-3
CASSSGTGGLDTQCF
>TRBV20-1|TRBJ2-7
CSAEGQGNYEQYF
>TRBV12-3/TRBV12-4|TRBJ1-1
CASSLRRFDTEAFF
>TRBV20-1|TRBJ2-7
CSARDTSGLNTYEQYF
>TRBV29-1|TRBJ2-7
CSAGAGVSYEQYF
>TRBV20-1|TRBJ2-5
CSASGVVRIETQYF
>TRBV12-3/TRBV12-4|TRBJ2-5
CASRRQEQETQYF
>TRBV24-1|TRBJ1-5
CATSDDDQPQHF
>TRBV29-1|TRBJ2-1
CSTIRGSYNEQFF
>TRBV20-1|TRBJ2-7
CSASSLNRGGYEQYF